Listed here are 10 T cell receptor beta chains from one sample, sequenced in a study of technical replicates of blood from a handful of donors. Sequencing was performed with immunoSEQ multiplex PCR; in TCRdb, only in-frame clones are kept and a portion is missing. The table has about 83,000 clones, approximately 94% seen once. The sequenced sample was T cells isolated from PBMCs. These receptors originate from a human donor in good health.

This chain links TRBV27 with TRBJ2-7; perhaps TRBD1 as D (5 bases). V lost 10 bases to trimming and J lost 4 bases, with 23 bases between them. Germline V gives CDR1 MNHEY, CDR2 SMNVEV (reference sequence). This CDR3 has 15 residues. DNA of the CDR3: TGTGCCACCAATCTTAGGGGCAGGCCACTGTACGAGCAGTACTTC. Protein: CATNLRGRPLYEQYF.

This rearrangement joins TRBV18 to TRBJ2-2; maybe TRBD2 (6 bases). CDR3 length: 17 residues. CDR1 and CDR2 (germline): KGHSH, LQKENI. Trimming took off 1 base at V and 0 bases at J, with 12 bases between the two ends. This chain's CDR3 is CASSPRETRANTGELFF. In DNA, the CDR3 is TGTGCCAGCTCACCACGGGAGACTAGGGCGAACACCGGGGAGCTGTTTTTT.

This chain joins TRBV4-1 and TRBJ1-2; maybe TRBD1 (5 bases). Deletions cut 0 bases from V and 6 bases from J, with 14 bases between. The length of the CDR3 is 15 residues. The germline V gene has CDR1 MGHRA and CDR2 YSYEKL. The CDR3: CASSQDHSRADGYTF. The CDR3 bases are TGCGCCAGCAGCCAAGATCACAGCAGGGCCGATGGCTACACCTTC.

This chain uses TRBV6-1 with TRBJ1-1; 8 nucleotides agree with TRBD1. This CDR3 spans 15 amino acids. Germline loops: CDR1 MNHNS, CDR2 SASEGT. V lost 5 bases to trimming and J lost 7 bases; unmatched junction nucleotides: 12. CDR3 nucleotides: TGTGCCAGCAGTACCGTTGGACAGGGTGGAAATGAAGCTTTCTTT. It translates to CASSTVGQGGNEAFF.

The V and J genes are TRBV6-1 and TRBJ2-5, with 11 bases fitting TRBD1. This CDR3 spans 13 amino acids. The V segment lost 5 bases and the J segment 6 bases; nucleotides outside the gene matches: 2. CDR1 is MNHNS and CDR2 is SASEGT in the germline V gene. The CDR3 DNA follows: TGTGCCAGCAGTTTGGACAGGGGGCAGACCCAGTACTTC. It translates to CASSLDRGQTQYF.

The rearrangement joins TRBV7-3 to TRBJ2-3, with a weak D call TRBD2 (7 bases). This CDR3 contains 16 residues. CDR1 SGHTA and CDR2 FQGTGA come from the germline V gene. Trimming left V 4 bases short and J 1 base short, with 15 bases between. CDR3 coding DNA: TGTGCCAGCAGCTCAAGGCGGGGGCCCTGCACAGATACGCAGTATTTT. It translates to CASSSRRGPCTDTQYF.

V and J are TRBV6-1 and TRBJ2-3, with 8 bases that match TRBD2. Germline trimming cut 3 bases from V and 5 bases from J; bases unmatched to any gene: 10. CDR3 length: 16 residues. CDR1 MNHNS and CDR2 SASEGT come from the germline V gene. The CDR3 nucleotides read TGTGCCAGCAGTGACCCCCCGGCGGGGGGCATAGATACGCAGTATTTT. It yields the protein CASSDPPAGGIDTQYF.

V gene TRBV28 combines with J gene TRBJ2-6; D gene unclear. The V gene lost 6 bases and the J gene lost 0 bases, with 9 bases spanning the gap. CDR1 is MDHEN and CDR2 is SYDVKM in the germline V gene. CDR3 length equals 15 residues. The CDR3 sequence is CASRTQHSGANVLTF. For the CDR3, the DNA is TGTGCCAGCAGAACCCAACACTCTGGGGCCAACGTCCTGACTTTC.

The chain is built from TRBV6-5 and TRBJ1-1, with D possibly TRBD1 on 5 matching bases. V was shortened by 7 bases and J by 7 bases, with 13 bases between the two germline ends. From germline, CDR1 is MNHEY and CDR2 SVGAGI. This CDR3 region has 12 residues. CDR3 loop: CASTPGGGEAFF. CDR3 coding DNA: TGTGCCAGCACCCCCGGGGGAGGTGAAGCTTTCTTT.

V gene TRBV9 combines with J gene TRBJ1-6; possible D gene TRBD1, 6 bases. Germline CDR1 is SGDLS and CDR2 is YYNGEE. The V end lost 0 bases, the J end lost 2 bases, and 9 bases lay between the germline ends. The CDR3 loop spans 16 amino acids. CDR3 sequence (DNA): TGTGCCAGCAGCGTAGGGGGGCAGCCCTATAATTCACCCCTCCACTTT. Protein sequence: CASSVGGQPYNSPLHF.